These 5 T cell receptor beta chains were sequenced from one sample in a study of blood T cell repertoires in COVID-19. This table comes from immunoSEQ multiplex PCR, and its TCRdb copy is limited to in-frame clones, with some not included. The table has 130,000 or so clones, about four fifths seen once. Sequenced sample: peripheral blood. The receptors shown here come from a human donor in a cohort sampled during active COVID-19.

This clone was counted a single time. V is TRBV2 and J is TRBJ2-1; possibly TRBD2 for D (5 bases). Germline-derived CDR1 and CDR2 are SNHLY and FYNNEI. The CDR3 loop spans 20 amino acids. Trimming removed 5 bases from V and 0 bases from J, with 26 bases in between. CDR3 nucleotide sequence: TGTGCCAGCAGTCCCGTCCGGGGTGCGGCGCAAATAACCTCCTACAATGAGCAGTTCTTC. It yields the protein CASSPVRGAAQITSYNEQFF.

This chain connects TRBV5-1 to TRBJ1-2, with TRBD1 matching over 7 bases. Germline trimming cut 0 bases from V and 4 bases from J; bases unmatched to any gene: 3. The germline CDR1 and CDR2 sequences are SGHRS and YFSETQ. CDR3 length equals 14 residues. The CDR3 DNA follows: TGCGCCAGCAGCTTGGGAGGGGGCATCTATGGCTACACCTTC. Residues: CASSLGGGIYGYTF.

Concerning this clone itself: The sample holds other DNA sequences that translate to the same CDR3. V usage is TRBV9 and J usage is TRBJ2-3, with TRBD2 identical over 8 bases. This CDR3 comprises 16 residues. V shed 0 bases and J 0 bases; nucleotides not matched to a gene: 3. Per germline, CDR1 SGDLS and CDR2 YYNGEE. CDR3 DNA: TGTGCCAGCAGCGTAGGAATAGCGGGAAGCACAGATACGCAGTATTTT. It codes for CASSVGIAGSTDTQYF.

This clone appeared once. V usage is TRBV30 and J usage is TRBJ1-6; 8 bases agree with TRBD1. The germline CDR1 and CDR2 sequences are GTSNPN and SVGIG (reference sequence). J lost 4 bases, V lost 2 bases, and 10 bases had no gene match. This CDR3 spans 17 amino acids. The CDR3 spells CAWSTAPRTGYNSPLHF. CDR3 nucleotide sequence: TGTGCCTGGAGTACGGCCCCCCGGACAGGGTATAATTCACCCCTCCACTTT.

V gene TRBV7-3 combines with J gene TRBJ2-5, with a possible D match to TRBD2 (8 bases). This CDR3 region has 14 residues. CDR1 and CDR2 (germline): SGHTA, FQGTGA. Trimming stripped 5 bases from V and 5 bases from J, with 15 bases between. The CDR3 protein is CASSPGGGGETQYF. The CDR3 DNA reads TGTGCCAGCAGCCCGGGAGGGGGCGGTGAGACCCAGTACTTC. Variable domain in full (rest from reference TRBV7-3 and TRBJ2-5): GAGVSQTPSNKVTEKGKYVELRCDPISGHTALYWYRQSLGQGPEFLIYFQGTGAADDSGLPNDRFFAVRPEGSVSTLKIQRTERGDSAVYLCASSPGGGGETQYFGPGTRLLVL.